This TCR beta chain was documented in a study of naive and memory T cell subsets. Overall study results and limits: Possibly reflecting memory cells re-expressing CD45RA, a few larger clonotypes occurred in naive repertoires, especially CD8. Each distinct alpha or beta sequence counts as one clonotype.

Two oligonucleotides, mixed equimolar, formed the beta constant-region primer covering TRBC1 and TRBC2. Ligated cDNA was amplified by four rounds of PCR with nested alpha and beta constant-region primers and SP2. Ligation attached a single-stranded oligonucleotide with a 12-nucleotide UMI and the SP2 primer to the cDNA 3' end. TCRdb re-derived calls from the UMI-ligation and nested PCR reads in MiXCR, one entry per CDR3 protein. The table has under 150,000 distinct CDR3 sequences, approximately 21% seen once. As concerns this clonotype: Its target is unknown.

The CDR3 spans 21 residues. The V gene's germline CDR1 is LNHNV and CDR2 YYDKDF (reference sequence). V lost 3 bases, J lost 0 bases, and 22 bases stayed unmatched. The clonotype originates from a human donor in good health. Source material: naive CD8+ T cells from blood. The chain links TRBV15 to TRBJ1-2; 7 bases align to TRBD1. This CDR3 reads CATSSSGLFQNRGDANYGYTF. DNA of the CDR3: TGTGCCACCAGCAGTTCCGGCCTCTTTCAAAACAGGGGAGATGCTAACTATGGCTACACCTTC.